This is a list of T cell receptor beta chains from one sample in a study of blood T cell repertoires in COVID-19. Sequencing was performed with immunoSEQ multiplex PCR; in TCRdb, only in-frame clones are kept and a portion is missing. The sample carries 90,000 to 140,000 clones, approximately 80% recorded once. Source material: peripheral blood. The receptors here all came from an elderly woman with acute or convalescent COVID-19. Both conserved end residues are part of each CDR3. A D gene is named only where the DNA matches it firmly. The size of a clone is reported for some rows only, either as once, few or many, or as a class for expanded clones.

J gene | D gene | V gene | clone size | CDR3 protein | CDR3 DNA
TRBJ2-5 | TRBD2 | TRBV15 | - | CATSREGTSGSSPGETQYF | TGTGCCACCAGCAGAGAGGGGACTAGCGGGAGCTCACCGGGCGAGACCCAGTACTTC
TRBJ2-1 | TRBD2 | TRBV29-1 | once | CSVGFRLADYNEQFF | TGCAGCGTTGGTTTTAGACTAGCGGACTACAATGAGCAGTTCTTC
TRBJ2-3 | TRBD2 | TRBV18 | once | CASSQREVDTQYF | TGTGCCAGCTCACAGCGGGAGGTAGATACGCAGTATTTT
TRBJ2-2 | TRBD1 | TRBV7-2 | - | CASSSDRANTGELFF | TGTGCCAGCAGCTCCGACAGGGCCAACACCGGGGAGCTGTTTTTT
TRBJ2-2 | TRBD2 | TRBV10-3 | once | CAISEREGTGELFF | TGTGCCATCAGCGAGCGGGAGGGAACCGGGGAGCTGTTTTTT
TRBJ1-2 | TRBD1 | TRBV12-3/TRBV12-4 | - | CASSSGQGYGYTF | TGTGCCAGCAGCTCGGGACAGGGCTATGGCTACACCTTC
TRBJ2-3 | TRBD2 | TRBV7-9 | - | CASSFLAGRADTQYF | TGTGCCAGCAGCTTCCTAGCGGGACGGGCAGATACGCAGTATTTT
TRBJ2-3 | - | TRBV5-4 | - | CASSLYRTDTQYF | TGTGCCAGCAGCTTGTATCGGACAGATACGCAGTATTTT
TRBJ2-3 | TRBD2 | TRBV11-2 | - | CASSLEGSGSTDTQYF | TGTGCCAGCAGCTTAGAGGGTAGCGGGAGCACAGATACGCAGTATTTT
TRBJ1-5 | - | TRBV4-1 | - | CASSQIPMSGRDQPQHF | TGCGCCAGCAGCCAAATTCCGATGTCAGGGAGGGATCAGCCCCAGCATTTT
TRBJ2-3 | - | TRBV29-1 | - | CSVVLSTDTQYF | TGCAGCGTTGTTCTTAGCACAGATACGCAGTATTTT
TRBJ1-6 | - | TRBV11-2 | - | CASSLLQTGSPLHF | TGTGCCAGCAGCCTACTTCAGACGGGTTCACCCCTCCACTTT
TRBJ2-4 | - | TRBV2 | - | CASRTENIQYF | TGTGCCAGCAGAACAGAAAACATTCAGTACTTC
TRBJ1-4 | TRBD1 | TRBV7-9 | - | CASSFGQVEKLFF | TGTGCCAGCAGCTTTGGACAGGTAGAAAAACTGTTTTTT
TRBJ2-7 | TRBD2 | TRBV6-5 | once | CASGRAGYEQYF | TGTGCCAGCGGGAGGGCCGGATACGAGCAGTACTTC
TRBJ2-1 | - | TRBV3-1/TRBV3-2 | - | CASTRLLRTHGYNEQFF | TGTGCCAGCACCCGACTCTTGAGGACACACGGCTACAATGAGCAGTTCTTC
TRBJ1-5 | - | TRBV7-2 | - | CASSPRGGNQPQHF | TGTGCCAGCAGCCCAAGAGGGGGAAATCAGCCCCAGCATTTT
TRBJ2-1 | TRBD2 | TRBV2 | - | CASSELGGSLAGEQFF | TGTGCCAGCAGTGAACTTGGCGGCTCACTAGCGGGGGAGCAGTTCTTC
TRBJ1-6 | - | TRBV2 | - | CASSVTGESSPLHF | TGTGCCAGCAGCGTGACAGGCGAGTCTTCACCCCTCCACTTT
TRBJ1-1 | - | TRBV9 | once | CASNKRGNTEAFF | TGTGCCAGCAACAAAAGGGGGAACACTGAAGCTTTCTTT
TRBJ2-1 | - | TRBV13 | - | CASSFRGAGSYNEQFF | TGTGCCAGCAGCTTTCGGGGAGCGGGCTCCTACAATGAGCAGTTCTTC
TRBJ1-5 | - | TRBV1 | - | CTSSQPRQGNGNQPQHF | TGCACCAGCAGCCAACCTAGACAGGGGAATGGCAATCAGCCCCAGCATTTT
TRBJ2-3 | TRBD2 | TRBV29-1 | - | CSGTLQAGVADTQYF | TGCAGCGGCACCTTACAAGCGGGAGTGGCAGATACGCAGTATTTT
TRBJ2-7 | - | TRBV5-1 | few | CASRTTGGYEQYF | TGCGCCAGTAGAACGACAGGAGGATACGAGCAGTACTTC
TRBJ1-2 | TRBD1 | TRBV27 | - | CASSQLLTGGSYGYTF | TGTGCCAGCAGTCAGCTATTGACAGGGGGCAGCTATGGCTACACCTTC
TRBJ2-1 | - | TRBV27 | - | CATAIGSYNEQFF | TGTGCCACCGCGATCGGCTCCTACAATGAGCAGTTCTTC
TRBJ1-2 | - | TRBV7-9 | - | CASSGPYRDTANYGYTF | TGTGCCAGCAGCGGGCCTTACAGGGATACAGCTAACTATGGCTACACCTTC
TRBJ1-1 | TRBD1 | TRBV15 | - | CATSAPQGGNTEAFF | TGTGCCACCAGCGCTCCTCAGGGGGGGAACACTGAAGCTTTCTTT
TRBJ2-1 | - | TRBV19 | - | CASLSPGNEQFF | TGTGCCAGTCTCTCCCCGGGAAATGAGCAGTTCTTC
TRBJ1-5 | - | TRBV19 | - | CASSIGGSNQPQHF | TGTGCCAGTAGTATCGGGGGAAGCAATCAGCCCCAGCATTTT
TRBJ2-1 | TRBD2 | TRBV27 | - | CASSPTSAEQFF | TGTGCCAGCAGTCCTACTAGCGCTGAGCAGTTCTTC
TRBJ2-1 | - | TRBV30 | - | CAWSRRDEQFF | TGTGCCTGGTCTAGACGGGATGAGCAGTTCTTC
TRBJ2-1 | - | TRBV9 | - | CASSALRGPGNEQFF | TGTGCCAGCAGCGCTTTGCGAGGGCCCGGGAATGAGCAGTTCTTC
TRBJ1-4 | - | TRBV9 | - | CASTPRGGIDEKLFF | TGTGCCAGCACCCCCCGGGGGGGGATCGATGAAAAACTGTTTTTT
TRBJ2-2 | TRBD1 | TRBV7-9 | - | CASSFSTGVTGELFF | TGTGCCAGCAGCTTTTCGACAGGGGTAACCGGGGAGCTGTTTTTT
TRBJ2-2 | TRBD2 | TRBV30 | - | CAHLAGVNTGELFF | TGTGCCCACCTAGCGGGAGTGAACACCGGGGAGCTGTTTTTT
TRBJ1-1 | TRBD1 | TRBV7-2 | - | CASSPQGANTEAFF | TGTGCCAGCAGCCCACAGGGGGCGAACACTGAAGCTTTCTTT
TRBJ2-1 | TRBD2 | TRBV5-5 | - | CASSLPGLAEQFF | TGTGCCAGCAGCCTACCGGGACTAGCGGAGCAGTTCTTC
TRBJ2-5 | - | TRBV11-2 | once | CASRMTAYSFQETQYF | TGTGCCAGCCGAATGACAGCCTATTCCTTCCAAGAGACCCAGTACTTC
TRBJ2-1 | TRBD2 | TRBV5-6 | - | CASSNGLAGMNEQFF | TGTGCCAGCAGCAATGGACTAGCGGGAATGAATGAGCAGTTCTTC
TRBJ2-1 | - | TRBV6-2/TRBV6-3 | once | CASSGRTLRSYNEQFF | TGTGCCAGCAGTGGCCGGACTCTCCGCTCCTACAATGAGCAGTTCTTC
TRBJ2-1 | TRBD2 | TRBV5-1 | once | CASSLVAGNEQFF | TGCGCCAGCAGCTTGGTAGCGGGGAATGAGCAGTTCTTC
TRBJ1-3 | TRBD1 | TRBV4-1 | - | CASSQGAGRQGDGGNTIYF | TGCGCCAGCAGCCAAGGAGCTGGCCGACAGGGGGACGGAGGAAACACCATATATTTT
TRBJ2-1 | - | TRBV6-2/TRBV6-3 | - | CASSLALYNEQFF | TGTGCCAGCAGTTTAGCGCTCTACAATGAGCAGTTCTTC
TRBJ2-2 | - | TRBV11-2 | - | CASSPNAGMSTGELFF | TGTGCCAGCAGCCCAAATGCAGGAATGAGCACCGGGGAGCTGTTTTTT
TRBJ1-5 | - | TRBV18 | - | CASSPGRSPNQPQHF | TGTGCCAGCTCACCAGGCAGGTCCCCAAATCAGCCCCAGCATTTT
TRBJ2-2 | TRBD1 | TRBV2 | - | CASSDEDRGNTGELFF | TGTGCCAGCAGTGACGAGGACAGGGGGAACACCGGGGAGCTGTTTTTT
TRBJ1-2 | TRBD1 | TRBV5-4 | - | CASTYQGASGYTF | TGTGCCAGCACCTACCAGGGGGCGAGTGGCTACACCTTC
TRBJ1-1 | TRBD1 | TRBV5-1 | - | CASATGTGVMNTEAFF | TGCGCCAGCGCCACCGGGACAGGAGTTATGAACACTGAAGCTTTCTTT
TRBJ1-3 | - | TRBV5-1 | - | CASRGDPTDSRRRRGNTIYF | TGCGCCAGCAGAGGTGACCCTACGGACAGCCGGAGGCGGAGGGGAAACACCATATATTTT
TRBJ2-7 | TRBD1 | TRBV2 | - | CASIRSGQSYEQYF | TGTGCCAGCATCAGATCGGGACAGAGCTACGAGCAGTACTTC
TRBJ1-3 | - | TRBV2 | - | CASTGGGYSGNTIYF | TGTGCCAGCACCGGAGGAGGATACTCTGGAAACACCATATATTTT
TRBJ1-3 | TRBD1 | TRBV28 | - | CASSSGQGSGNTIYF | TGTGCCAGCAGTTCGGGACAGGGTTCAGGAAACACCATATATTTT
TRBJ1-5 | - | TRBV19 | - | CASTSTGRNQPQHF | TGTGCCAGTACCTCGACAGGTCGCAATCAGCCCCAGCATTTT
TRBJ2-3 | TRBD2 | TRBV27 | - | CASSLGLAKNTDTQYF | TGTGCCAGCAGTCTCGGACTAGCGAAAAACACAGATACGCAGTATTTT